What follows describes a single T cell receptor (beta chain). Germline CDR1 reads SGHAT; CDR2 reads FQNNGV. The ends lost 5 bases at V and 0 bases at J; junction bases unmatched: 15. The CDR3 spans 18 residues. Only in-frame clones appear in the TCRdb table, and some are missing; sequencing was by immunoSEQ multiplex PCR. The sample records approximately 10,000 clones, approximately 79% being singletons. The data stem from a study of T cells after somatic rescue of genetic block. The gene calls are TRBV11-2 and TRBJ1-1, with 7 bases aligning to TRBD1. Input material: peripheral blood mononuclear cells (PBMCs). This clonotype was sampled from a boy between 5 and 17 years old. Written as DNA, the CDR3 is TGTGCCAGCAGCCCAACCCTGACAGGGAGGGTAATGAACACTGAAGCTTTCTTT. Residues: CASSPTLTGRVMNTEAFF.